This T cell receptor (beta chain) comes out of a study of blood T cell repertoires in COVID-19 (dated by TCRdb to the early 2020s). Study-wide context: Samples from collaborators originated in the United States, Italy and Spain and spanned both the acute and convalescent phases of COVID-19. The repertoires were released in a freely available public database intended as a resource for research on the immune response to SARS-CoV-2. The material from the prospective study consisted of cDNA or gDNA derived from T cells, B-cell-depleted T cells, or PBMCs. Samples came from the ongoing ImmuneRACE study (first 160 participants) plus 1,254 subjects from 6 global collaborators. HLA class I and class II types, where available, came from metadata supplied by the sample provider rather than from assay-based typing. The sample metadata nearly always contained a de-identified subject ID, COVID-19 status, age in years and sex. Deeply sampled blood TCRbeta repertoires from subjects exposed to, actively infected with, or recovered from COVID-19 were included in the dataset.

With respect to this clone: What this receptor recognizes is not known. No per-base quality is available; no much larger clone lies one base away.

TCRbeta CDR3 regions were amplified from genomic DNA using the immunoSEQ Assay, a bias-controlled multiplex PCR. Under the source paper's analysis protocol: Nucleated cell counts per sample were estimated from amplification of reference gene primers within the assay. Sequence reads were collapsed and filtered to measure the absolute abundance of every unique TCRbeta CDR3 rearrangement. Productive Simpson clonality was computed per sample as the square root of Simpson's diversity index over productive rearrangements. TCRdb's version of the immuneACCESS table is confined to in-frame rearrangements and falls short of the full clone set. An unresolved V gene accounts for under half of the shortfall where checked; the remainder is of unknown origin. V, J and clone size derive from that table, while D and trimming were established from the DNA sequence. This sample holds around 300,000 clones; around 88% were observed only once. The ten largest clonotypes hold about 5.7% of the sample.

General study outcomes and caveats: The quantity of clinical and demographic metadata differed by source and by participant and was supplied without curation.

The germline V gene sets CDR1 to SGHVS and CDR2 to FQNEAQ. Taken from cysteine to phenylalanine, the CDR3 has 16 residues. The read is trimmed to its CDR3 DNA, 48 bases read in frame from base 1. The germline V and J ends show losses of 5 bases and 3 bases respectively, and no gene match explains 10 bases of the junction. Participants in the prospective study were enrolled through a virtual design, were aged roughly 18 to 100 years, and lived in about 25 United States geographic areas. In the prospective study, cohorts were assigned on the basis of participant-reported clinical history obtained from a screening survey and a study questionnaire. For ImmuneRACE Cohort 3, a participant was defined as recovered based on two consecutive negative NP/OP PCR tests, clearance by a healthcare professional, or resolution of symptoms. In the prospective study, mobile phlebotomists collected whole blood, serum and a nasopharyngeal or oropharyngeal swab from each participant. Participants in the prospective study had the option to provide additional blood draws and questionnaires over an approximately 2-month period. Before DNA extraction, blood samples from the prospective study were shipped at room temperature or frozen.

The TCR comes from a middle-aged woman who had recovered from COVID-19. Rearrangement joined TRBV7-8 to TRBJ1-5; 7 bases in between match TRBD1. The sequencing input was PBMCs or T cells enriched from blood (not recorded which). The sequenced DNA: TGTGCCAGCAGCGAGGGGGCCGGTTGGGCCAATCAGCCCCAGCATTTT. Its protein product is CASSEGAGWANQPQHF.